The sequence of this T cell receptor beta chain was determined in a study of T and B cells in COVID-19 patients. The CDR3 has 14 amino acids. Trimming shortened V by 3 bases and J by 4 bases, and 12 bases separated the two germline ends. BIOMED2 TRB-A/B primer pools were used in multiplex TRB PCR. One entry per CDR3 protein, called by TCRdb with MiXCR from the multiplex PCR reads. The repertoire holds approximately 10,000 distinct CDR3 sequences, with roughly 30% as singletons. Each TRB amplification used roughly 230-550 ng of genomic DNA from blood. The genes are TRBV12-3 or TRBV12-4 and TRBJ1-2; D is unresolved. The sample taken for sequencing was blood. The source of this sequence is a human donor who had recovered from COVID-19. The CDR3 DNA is TGTGCCAGCAGTTTTGAACAGACCCTCTATGGCTACACCTTC. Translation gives CASSFEQTLYGYTF.